This entry features one T cell receptor (beta chain) sequence. Its specificity is not known. This record belongs to a study of pediatric ulcerative colitis. General study results and limits: Blood-rectal clonal overlap within each person was significantly higher in ulcerative colitis patients than controls.

Before the diagnostic colonoscopy, ulcerative colitis patients were free of immunosuppressive medication. Profiling relied on immunoSEQ multiplex PCR, and the TCRdb table lists in-frame clones only, not all of them. The table lists approximately 32,000 clones, almost 85% of them singletons. There are 15 residues in the CDR3. V was shortened by 5 bases and J by 1 base, with 12 bases between the two germline ends. Germline assignment: CDR1 LNHDA and CDR2 SQIVND (reference sequence). The chain links TRBV19 to TRBJ1-5; D remains ambiguous. Sequenced material: blood. The sequence was obtained from a boy aged 5 to 17 with severe ulcerative colitis. The CDR3 coding sequence is TGTGCCAGTAGTCCTCCCACGCGGAGCAATCAGCCCCAGCATTTT. It is translated as CASSPPTRSNQPQHF.